These 10 T cell receptor beta chains were sequenced from one sample in a study of T cell changes during pregnancy in multiple sclerosis. Profiled with immunoSEQ multiplex PCR; TCRdb holds only in-frame clones, not every one. The top ten clones hold about a fifth of a sample with 14,000 to 15,000 clones, around 85% of them seen once. Sequencing used CD8+ T cells from peripheral blood mononuclear cells, obtained in the first trimester of pregnancy. The origin of the receptors is a female donor with multiple sclerosis, enrolled in a pregnancy study.

This chain joins TRBV6-5 and TRBJ1-2; 9 bases are shared with TRBD1. V was clipped by 0 bases and J by 4 bases; unmatched bases: 6. Germline V gene lookup returns CDR1 MNHEY and CDR2 SVGAGI. This CDR3 contains 16 residues. The CDR3 DNA reads as TGTGCCAGCAGTTACTCACAGGACAGGGGTTTCTATGGCTACACCTTC. Translation: CASSYSQDRGFYGYTF.

This chain's CDR3 is CASSYGTSRSEDTQYF. CDR3 nucleotide sequence: TGTGCCAGCAGTTACGGGACTAGCCGTTCGGAAGATACGCAGTATTTT. The gene calls are TRBV6-5 and TRBJ2-3, with TRBD2 matching 9 bases. Trimming removed 2 bases from V and 5 bases from J; junction bases left unmatched: 8. CDR3 size: 16 residues. In germline, CDR1 is MNHEY, CDR2 SVGAGI.

The rearrangement links TRBV2 to TRBJ1-1; 8 bases map to TRBD1. The V gene's germline CDR1 is SNHLY and CDR2 FYNNEI. The CDR3 is made up of 13 amino acids. With V trimmed by 6 bases and J by 4 bases, 4 bases remained unmatched. The CDR3 region has the DNA TGTGCCAGCAGCATTACAGGGGGCACTGAAGCTTTCTTT. This translates into CASSITGGTEAFF. The full variable domain, in which reference TRBV2 and TRBJ1-1 provide the parts outside the CDR3, is EPEVTQTPSHQVTQMGQEVILRCVPISNHLYFYWYRQILGQKVEFLVSFYNNEISEKSEIFDDQFSVERPDGSNFTLKIRSTKLEDSAMYFCASSITGGTEAFFGQGTRLTVV.

The chain links TRBV9 to TRBJ2-2; possibly TRBD1 for D (6 bases). Germline loops: CDR1 SGDLS, CDR2 YYNGEE. The CDR3 covers 15 residues. V lost 3 bases, J lost 6 bases, and 15 bases lay in between. The CDR3 protein is CASSAPQGPAGELFF. CDR3 bases: TGTGCCAGCAGCGCGCCGCAGGGGCCTGCCGGGGAGCTGTTTTTT.

The CDR3 coding sequence is TGTGCCAGTGCGACTAGCGGCACCTACGAGCAGTACTTC. Translating it yields CASATSGTYEQYF. This rearrangement joins TRBV28 to TRBJ2-7, with 9 nucleotides matching TRBD2. V dropped 9 bases and J dropped 2; count of bases not matched to a gene: 5. This CDR3 region has 13 residues. Germline assignment: CDR1 MDHEN and CDR2 SYDVKM. Full variable domain (missing parts from reference TRBV28 and TRBJ2-7): DVKVTQSSRYLVKRTGEKVFLECVQDMDHENMFWYRQDPGLGLRLIYFSYDVKMKEKGDIPEGYSVSREKKERFSLILESASTNQTSMYLCASATSGTYEQYFGPGTRLTVT.

The chain uses TRBV5-6 and TRBJ1-5; D is unclear. Germline loops: CDR1 SGHDT, CDR2 YYEEEE. The CDR3 is 13 amino acids. Deletions cut 3 bases from V and 6 bases from J, with 10 bases between. CDR3 in amino acids: CASSSGNTQPQHF. In DNA, the CDR3 is TGTGCCAGCAGCTCGGGAAACACTCAGCCCCAGCATTTT.

The CDR3 protein is CASSPQAGLISGNTIYF. In DNA form, the CDR3 reads TGTGCCAGCAGCCCCCAGGCGGGCTTGATTTCTGGAAACACCATATATTTT. The gene calls are TRBV7-8 and TRBJ1-3; D remains ambiguous. Germline V lookup: CDR1 SGHVS, CDR2 FQNEAQ. The CDR3 spans 17 residues. V shed 5 bases and J shed 1 base, with 18 bases lying between them.

This chain joins TRBV2 and TRBJ1-2; 10 nucleotides align to TRBD1. The CDR3 is made up of 15 amino acids. CDR1 is SNHLY and CDR2 is FYNNEI in the germline V gene. V dropped 6 bases and J dropped 8; count of bases not matched to a gene: 12. CDR3 nucleotide sequence: TGTGCCAGCAGCGGAGGTGGACAGGGGGTCGACGGCTACACCTTC. It translates to CASSGGGQGVDGYTF.

This clone was found once. The CDR3 nucleotides read TGTGCCAGTAGTCACGGGACTGGGGAATACGAGCAGTACTTC. This sequence encodes CASSHGTGEYEQYF. V gene TRBV19 combines with J gene TRBJ2-7; maybe TRBD2 (6 bases). Germline V gene sequence: CDR1 LNHDA, CDR2 SQIVND (reference sequence). V was shortened by 5 bases and J by 4 bases, with 15 bases between the two germline ends. There are 14 residues in the CDR3. Variable domain in full (rest from reference TRBV19 and TRBJ2-7): DGGITQSPKYLFRKEGQNVTLSCEQNLNHDAMYWYRQDPGQGLRLIYYSQIVNDFQKGDIAEGYSVSREKKESFPLTVTSAQKNPTAFYLCASSHGTGEYEQYFGPGTRLTVT.

V gene TRBV27 combines with J gene TRBJ1-3, with D perhaps TRBD1 (5 bases). Per the germline V gene, CDR1 is MNHEY and CDR2 is SMNVEV (reference sequence). Trimming shortened V by 4 bases and J by 0 bases, and 7 bases separated the two germline ends. The CDR3 has 14 residues. The CDR3 loop reads CASSSRASGNTIYF. CDR3 sequence (DNA): TGTGCCAGCAGTTCCAGGGCCTCTGGAAACACCATATATTTT.